The 6 T cell receptor beta chains given below trace back to one sample, sequenced in a study of shared clonotypes between healthy human individuals. TCRdb keeps only in-frame clones here, not all; method: immunoSEQ multiplex PCR. The sample has over 850,000 clones; more than 75% are singletons. The sequenced sample was memory CD4+ T cells from PBMCs. The subset denotes: CD45RA-negative fraction. All receptors come from a man between 18 and 35 years old in good health. Some clones in this sample may be carry-over from other donors' samples.

CDR3 amino acids: CASSQERPTWGTGELFF. The DNA for the CDR3 is TGCGCCAGCAGCCAAGAACGTCCGACCTGGGGCACCGGGGAGCTGTTTTTT. The chain couples TRBV4-3 to TRBJ2-2, with D hard to call. Germline CDR1 and CDR2: LGHNA and YSLEER. The ends were cut back, 0 bases at V and 4 bases at J, with 15 bases in the middle. This CDR3 has 17 residues.

The genes are TRBV19 and TRBJ2-7, with 8 bases identical to TRBD1. The V gene end was trimmed by 6 bases and the J gene end by 0 bases; junction bases not matched to a gene: 7. The CDR3 is made up of 15 amino acids. CDR1 is LNHDA, CDR2 SQIVND, per germline (reference sequence). CDR3 protein: CASRKVGQDSYEQYF. CDR3 coding DNA: TGTGCCAGTAGGAAAGTGGGACAGGACTCCTACGAGCAGTACTTC.

The chain joins TRBV5-4 to TRBJ2-7; the D gene is possibly TRBD1 (6 bases). In germline, CDR1 is SGHNT, CDR2 YYREEE (reference sequence). Trimming left V 2 bases short and J 6 bases short, with 12 bases between. The CDR3 runs 13 residues. The DNA for the CDR3 is TGTGCCAGCAGCTTAGCAGGGGTCTCCGAGCAGTACTTC. It encodes CASSLAGVSEQYF.

In its sample, this clone was seen a few times. The CDR3 coding sequence is TGCGCCAGCAGCTCCGGGACACAGAGGGGGACCGGGGAGCTGTTTTTT. Translated, it gives CASSSGTQRGTGELFF. The chain uses TRBV5-1 and TRBJ2-2, with D possibly matching TRBD1 (6 bases). Germline V gives CDR1 SGHRS, CDR2 YFSETQ. CDR3 length equals 16 residues. Deletions cut 3 bases from V and 5 bases from J, with 17 bases between.

This rearrangement joins TRBV7-2 to TRBJ1-5, with 9 positions matching TRBD1. This CDR3 has 14 residues. The trim removed 0 bases at V and 9 bases at J, leaving 3 bases unmatched. Germline values: CDR1 SGHTA, CDR2 FQGNSA. The CDR3 is CASSLARQGGPQHF. CDR3 DNA sequence: TGTGCCAGCAGCTTAGCCAGACAGGGGGGGCCCCAGCATTTT.

V gene TRBV19 combines with J gene TRBJ1-5, with TRBD1 identical over 8 bases. The CDR3 loop spans 14 amino acids. Per germline, CDR1 LNHDA and CDR2 SQIVND (reference sequence). V shed 2 bases, J shed 6 bases, and the junction held 3 bases outside the gene matches. The CDR3 loop reads CASSIQGAAQPQHF. Here the CDR3 DNA reads TGTGCCAGTAGTATACAGGGGGCAGCTCAGCCCCAGCATTTT.